Shown below are 20 T cell receptor beta chains from a single sample sequenced in a study of blood T cell repertoires in COVID-19 (dated by TCRdb to 2020 to 2021). Libraries were prepared through the immunoSEQ multiplex PCR assay. Imported from immuneACCESS, the table was reduced by TCRdb to in-frame sequences with V and J called. These copies leave out some clones; in studies compared against another copy, an unresolved V gene accounts for under half, and the cause of the remainder is not known. The sample table shows approximately 120,000 clones, and roughly 83% are seen once. 18% of the sample belongs to the ten largest clones. The sequenced sample was peripheral blood. These receptors originate from a woman aged 60-75 years with acute or convalescent COVID-19.

The chain carries TRBV20-1 and TRBJ2-2; TRBD2 aligns across 10 bases. J was trimmed by 7 bases and V by 3 bases; bases with no gene match: 11. CDR1 is DFQATT, CDR2 SNEGSKA, per germline (reference sequence). This CDR3 region has 16 residues. CDR3 protein: CSASSPLAGNSGELFF. As DNA, the CDR3 is TGCAGTGCTAGTAGCCCACTAGCGGGGAATAGCGGGGAGCTGTTTTTT.

V usage is TRBV2 and J usage is TRBJ1-5; a weak D match, TRBD1 (6 bases). Germline lookup yields CDR1 SNHLY and CDR2 FYNNEI. This CDR3 is built from 13 residues. The germline V and J ends were trimmed by 6 bases and 4 bases, with 10 bases remaining between them. CDR3 nucleotides: TGTGCCAGCAGATACAGGGATAATCAGCCCCAGCATTTT. It is translated as CASRYRDNQPQHF. The full variable domain, rest sourced from reference TRBV2 and TRBJ1-5, is EPEVTQTPSHQVTQMGQEVILRCVPISNHLYFYWYRQILGQKVEFLVSFYNNEISEKSEIFDDQFSVERPDGSNFTLKIRSTKLEDSAMYFCASRYRDNQPQHFGDGTRLSIL.

V and J are TRBV2 and TRBJ2-2; a possible D gene is TRBD1 (5 bases). Germline values: CDR1 SNHLY, CDR2 FYNNEI. V lost 5 bases, J lost 7 bases, and 11 bases lay in between. CDR3 length equals 13 residues. The CDR3 here is CASSYDSNGELFF. The CDR3 DNA reads TGTGCCAGCAGTTACGACAGTAACGGGGAGCTGTTTTTT.

The V call is TRBV6-1, the J call TRBJ1-5; no reliable D call. Trimming removed 2 bases from V and 6 bases from J, with 8 bases in between. CDR3 length: 13 residues. The germline V gene has CDR1 MNHNS and CDR2 SASEGT. The CDR3 sequence is CASSESGVQPQHF. The CDR3 DNA follows: TGTGCCAGCAGTGAATCAGGTGTTCAGCCCCAGCATTTT.

The chain employs TRBV28 and TRBJ2-3; 15 positions match TRBD2. Trimming took 2 bases from V and 6 from J; bases not matched to a gene: 3. Germline V gene data show CDR1 as MDHEN and CDR2 as SYDVKM. CDR3 length: 16 residues. This chain's CDR3 is CASSLGTSGRTDTQYF. CDR3 in DNA: TGTGCCAGCAGTTTAGGGACTAGCGGGAGGACCGATACGCAGTATTTT.

This clone was seen only a few times. The chain recombines TRBV4-3 with TRBJ1-4; 11 nucleotides match TRBD1. The CDR3 extends over 15 amino acids. Trimming removed 4 bases from V and 8 bases from J; junction bases left unmatched: 6. The V gene's germline CDR1 is LGHNA and CDR2 YSLEER. CDR3 protein: CASSLGQGAGEKLFF. In DNA, the CDR3 is TGCGCCAGCAGCCTAGGACAGGGGGCGGGGGAAAAACTGTTTTTT.

The rearrangement joins TRBV28 to TRBJ1-5, with TRBD1 matching over 8 bases. Germline CDR1 MDHEN, CDR2 SYDVKM. CDR3 length: 14 residues. The V gene end was trimmed by 6 bases and the J gene end by 5 bases; junction bases not matched to a gene: 6. As DNA, the CDR3 is TGTGCCAGCAGCAACTCAGGGGGCCATCAGCCCCAGCATTTT. It encodes CASSNSGGHQPQHF.

J is TRBJ2-6 and V is TRBV30; D might be TRBD2 (5 bases). Germline CDR1 reads GTSNPN; CDR2 reads SVGIG (reference sequence). The CDR3 has 15 amino acids. V was cut by 0 bases and J by 0 bases, with 6 bases left in between. CDR3 DNA: TGTGCCTGGAGTGTAGGGAGCTCTGGGGCCAACGTCCTGACTTTC. Translating it yields CAWSVGSSGANVLTF.

The chain couples TRBV29-1 to TRBJ1-4, with D hard to call. Looked up from germline, CDR1 is SQVTM and CDR2 is ANQGSEA. V was cut by 1 base and J by 4 bases, with 10 bases left in between. The CDR3 runs 14 residues. The chain's CDR3 is CSVEGIGGNEKLFF. Written as DNA, the CDR3 is TGCAGCGTTGAAGGTATCGGTGGTAATGAAAAACTGTTTTTT. Complete variable domain (other parts from reference TRBV29-1 and TRBJ1-4): SAVISQKPSRDICQRGTSLTIQCQVDSQVTMMFWYRQQPGQSLTLIATANQGSEATYESGFVIDKFPISRPNLTFSTLTVSNMSPEDSSIYLCSVEGIGGNEKLFFGSGTQLSVL.

This clone has more than one count but fewer than ten. CDR3 in amino acids: CASSTRTAGSNTEAFF. The CDR3 region has the DNA TGTGCCAGTAGCACGCGGACAGCCGGGTCGAACACTGAAGCTTTCTTT. The chain links TRBV19 to TRBJ1-1; a weak D match, TRBD1 (6 bases). The CDR3 totals 16 residues. The V end was cut by 6 bases, the J end by 1 base, with 18 bases between. The germline V gene encodes CDR1 LNHDA and CDR2 SQIVND (reference sequence).

The sample holds one count of this clone. V gene TRBV7-2 combines with J gene TRBJ1-2; perhaps TRBD1 as D (6 bases). The CDR3 is 14 residues long. Germline loops: CDR1 SGHTA, CDR2 FQGNSA. V lost 0 bases, J lost 8 bases, and 13 bases lay in between. The CDR3: CASSLAWGGRGYTF. The CDR3 bases are TGTGCCAGCAGCTTAGCGTGGGGGGGCCGAGGCTACACCTTC.

The rearrangement joins TRBV25-1 to TRBJ2-6, with unresolved D. Trimming left V 5 bases short and J 1 base short, with 6 bases between. Per the germline V gene, CDR1 is MGHDK and CDR2 is SYGVNS. This CDR3 is 14 amino acids long. This CDR3 is CASSRTSGANVLTF. The CDR3 DNA is TGTGCCAGCAGTCGTACATCTGGGGCCAACGTCCTGACTTTC.

The chain combines TRBV7-8 with TRBJ1-4; D remains ambiguous. The CDR3 contains 14 residues. V was pared by 5 bases and J by 0 bases, with 7 bases between. Germline lookup yields CDR1 SGHVS and CDR2 FQNEAQ. The CDR3 is CASSGLATNEKLFF. Written as DNA, the CDR3 is TGTGCCAGCAGCGGACTGGCAACTAATGAAAAACTGTTTTTT.

This clone was counted a single time. This chain connects TRBV6-5 to TRBJ2-7; a weak D match, TRBD1 (5 bases). CDR1 and CDR2 from the germline V gene are MNHEY and SVGAGI. Trimming took off 2 bases at V and 2 bases at J, with 10 bases between the two ends. The CDR3 sequence is 14 residues long. The CDR3 sequence: CASSYSQGTYEQYF. The CDR3 DNA sequence: TGTGCCAGCAGTTACAGTCAGGGTACCTACGAGCAGTACTTC.

This clone was detected a few times. Other nucleotide sequences in the sample specify the same CDR3. V and J are TRBV11-2 and TRBJ1-2; D is ambiguous. Germline V gene sequence: CDR1 SGHAT, CDR2 FQNNGV. The CDR3 covers 12 residues. V lost 1 base and J lost 6, with 6 bases in between. The CDR3 here is CASSLGRDGYTF. Written as DNA, the CDR3 is TGTGCCAGCAGCTTAGGCCGAGATGGCTACACCTTC.

The chain combines TRBV19 with TRBJ1-5; 7 bases match TRBD1. Germline assignment: CDR1 LNHDA and CDR2 SQIVND (reference sequence). V gave up 10 bases and J gave up 3 bases; unmatched junction bases: 9. The length of the CDR3 is 14 residues. The CDR3 spells CATHRGLSNQPQHF. The CDR3 nucleotides are TGTGCCACTCACAGGGGCTTATCCAATCAGCCCCAGCATTTT.

The genes are TRBV19 and TRBJ1-1, with D tentatively TRBD1 (5 bases). The CDR3 has 14 residues. Germline-derived CDR1 and CDR2 are LNHDA and SQIVND (reference sequence). Trimming took 0 bases from V and 8 from J, leaving 13 bases between them. The CDR3: CASSIDSRVAEAFF. The DNA for the CDR3 is TGTGCCAGTAGTATAGATAGCAGGGTCGCCGAAGCTTTCTTT.

The chain links TRBV7-2 to TRBJ1-2; D remains unclear. V lost 4 bases to trimming and J lost 12 bases, with 18 bases between them. The germline V gene encodes CDR1 SGHTA and CDR2 FQGNSA. The CDR3 sequence is 13 residues long. CDR3 residues: CASSSSLSAGHTF. The CDR3 DNA follows: TGTGCCAGCAGCTCATCTCTCTCTGCAGGTCACACCTTC.

The chain employs TRBV27 and TRBJ2-5; 8 positions agree with TRBD2. Looked up from germline, CDR1 is MNHEY and CDR2 is SMNVEV (reference sequence). The CDR3 has 14 amino acids. V lost 6 bases and J lost 9; bases outside the gene matches: 12. CDR3 amino acids: CASSQSGGTRPQYF. The DNA for the CDR3 is TGTGCCAGCAGCCAGTCGGGGGGGACCCGGCCCCAGTACTTC.

To note about this clone: Other DNA variants within this sample encode the same CDR3. V is TRBV3-1 (or the pseudogene TRBV3-2) and J is TRBJ1-2; D not resolved. This CDR3 has 12 amino acids. With 0 bases removed from V and 8 bases from J, the gap between germline ends came to 7 bases. Per the germline V gene, CDR1 is LGHDT and CDR2 is YNNKEL (reference sequence). CDR3 nucleotide sequence: TGTGCCAGCAGCCAAGATCTCCAGGGCTACACCTTC. It yields the protein CASSQDLQGYTF.